The clone carrying this TCR beta chain was counted at least ten times. Antigen specificity is unknown. Researchers took RNA transcripts and amplified TCR beta CDR3 regions from them. An opening RT-PCR round employed HTBI primers and preceded a second-round multiplex PCR. In TCRdb, the multiplex PCR reads were re-called with MiXCR into one record per CDR3 protein. The table includes approximately 500,000 distinct CDR3 sequences, around an eighth detected once. This record comes from a study of Graves' ophthalmopathy and Graves' hyperthyroidism. General study findings and limits: As the model predicted ophthalmopathy progression, it achieved a sensitivity of just over 70% and a specificity of 72.22%.

This receptor was taken from a woman aged 25 to 45 with Graves' ophthalmopathy. The sample was blood.

CDR3 bases: TGTGCCAGCAGGGGACCGAGGATCCCCGGGGAGCTGTTTTTT. Its translation: CASRGPRIPGELFF. The genes are TRBV28 and TRBJ2-2; D tentatively reads TRBD1 or TRBD2 (5 bases each). V was shortened by 6 bases and J by 6 bases, with 14 bases between the two germline ends. The CDR3 runs 14 residues. From germline, CDR1 is MDHEN and CDR2 SYDVKM.